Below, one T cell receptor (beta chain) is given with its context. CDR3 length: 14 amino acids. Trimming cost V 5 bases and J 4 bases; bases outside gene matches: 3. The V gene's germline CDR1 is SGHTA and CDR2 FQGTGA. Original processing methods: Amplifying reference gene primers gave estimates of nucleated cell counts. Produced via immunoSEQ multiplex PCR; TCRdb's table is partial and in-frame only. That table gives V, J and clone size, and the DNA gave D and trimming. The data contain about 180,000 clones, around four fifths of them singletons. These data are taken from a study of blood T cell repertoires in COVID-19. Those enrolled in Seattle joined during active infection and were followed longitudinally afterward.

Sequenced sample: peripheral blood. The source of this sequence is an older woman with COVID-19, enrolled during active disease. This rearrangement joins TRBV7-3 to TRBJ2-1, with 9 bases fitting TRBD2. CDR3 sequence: CASSRTSAYNEQFF. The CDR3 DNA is TGTGCCAGCAGCCGGACTAGCGCTTACAATGAGCAGTTCTTC.